The clone carrying this T cell receptor beta chain was seen repeatedly, ten times or more. Its antigen is unidentified. V lost 1 base and J lost 10, with 11 bases in between. Germline V gene sequence: CDR1 SGHNT, CDR2 YENEEA. The CDR3 is made up of 13 amino acids. Time point in this sample: blood 2 weeks post-SBRT. Noted treatment: 15 Gy SBRT to primary tumor, nephrectomy 4 weeks later. Clear cell pathology was present in this patient's renal cell carcinoma. This record belongs to a study of radiation and T cells in renal cell carcinoma. On the study more broadly: Nephrectomy followed 15 Gy stereotactic body radiation by 4 weeks.

Generated by immunoSEQ multiplex PCR, the TCRdb table keeps only in-frame clones and is missing some. In the table there are some 150,000 clones, roughly 90% of which are singletons. Study-level results: Without pretreatment biopsies, baseline tumor clonotype presence was undetermined.

Sequences were derived from blood, sampled from a patient whose treatment included radiotherapy and nephrectomy. The chain combines TRBV11-3 with TRBJ2-1, with D unclear. This TCR was sampled from a woman between 50 and 59 years old with renal cell carcinoma. This CDR3 reads CASSLGSSLEQFF. CDR3 in DNA: TGTGCCAGCAGCTTAGGGTCCAGCTTGGAGCAGTTCTTC.